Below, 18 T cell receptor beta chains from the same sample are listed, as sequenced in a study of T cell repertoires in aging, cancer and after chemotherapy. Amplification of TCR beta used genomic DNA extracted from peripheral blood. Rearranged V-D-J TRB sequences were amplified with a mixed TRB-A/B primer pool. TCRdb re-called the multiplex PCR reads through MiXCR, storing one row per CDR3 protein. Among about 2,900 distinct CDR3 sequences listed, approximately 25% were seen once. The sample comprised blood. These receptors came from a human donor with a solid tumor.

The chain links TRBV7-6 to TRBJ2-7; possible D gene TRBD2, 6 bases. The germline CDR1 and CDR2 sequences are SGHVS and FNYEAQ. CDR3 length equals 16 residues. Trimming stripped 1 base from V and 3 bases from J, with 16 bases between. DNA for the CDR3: TGTGCCAGCAGCTTAGGAGGGACCGTCGGGAGCTACGAGCAGTACTTC. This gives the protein CASSLGGTVGSYEQYF. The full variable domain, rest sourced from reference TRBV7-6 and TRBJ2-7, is GAGVSQSPRYKVTKRGQDVALRCDPISGHVSLYWYRQALGQGPEFLTYFNYEAQQDKSGLPNDRFSAERPEGSISTLTIQRTEQRDSAMYRCASSLGGTVGSYEQYFGPGTRLTVT.

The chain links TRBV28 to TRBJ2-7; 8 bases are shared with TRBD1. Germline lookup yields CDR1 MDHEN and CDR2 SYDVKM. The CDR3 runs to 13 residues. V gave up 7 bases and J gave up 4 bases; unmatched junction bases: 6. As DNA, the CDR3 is TGTGCCAGCAAGGCACAGGGGGGATACGAGCAGTACTTC. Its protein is CASKAQGGYEQYF.

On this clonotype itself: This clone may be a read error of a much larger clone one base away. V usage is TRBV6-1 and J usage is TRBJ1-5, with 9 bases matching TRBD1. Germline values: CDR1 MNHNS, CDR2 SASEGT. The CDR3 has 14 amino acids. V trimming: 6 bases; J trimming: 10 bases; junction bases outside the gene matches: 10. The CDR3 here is CASSETGGGHPQHF. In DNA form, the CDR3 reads TGTGCCAGCAGCGAAACAGGGGGCGGACATCCCCAGCATTTT.

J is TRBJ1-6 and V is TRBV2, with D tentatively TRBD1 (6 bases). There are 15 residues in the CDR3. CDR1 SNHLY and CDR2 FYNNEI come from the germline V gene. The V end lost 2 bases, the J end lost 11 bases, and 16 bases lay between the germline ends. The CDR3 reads CASSEKGRGQTPLHF. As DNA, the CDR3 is TGTGCCAGCAGTGAAAAGGGGCGGGGGCAAACACCCCTCCACTTT.

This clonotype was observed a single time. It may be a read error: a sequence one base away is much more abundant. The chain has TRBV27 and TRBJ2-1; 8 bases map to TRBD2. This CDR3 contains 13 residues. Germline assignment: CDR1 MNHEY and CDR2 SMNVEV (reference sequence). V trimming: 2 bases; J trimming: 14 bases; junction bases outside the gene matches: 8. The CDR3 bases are TGTGCCAGCAGTTTAAAAGGCGGGGGGCATGAGTTCTTC. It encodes CASSLKGGGHEFF.

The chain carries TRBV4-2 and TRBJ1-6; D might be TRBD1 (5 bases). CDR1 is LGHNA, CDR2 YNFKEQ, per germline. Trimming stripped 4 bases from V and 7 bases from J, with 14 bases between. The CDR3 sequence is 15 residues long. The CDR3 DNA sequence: TGTGCCAGCAGCCCCCCTCCAGAGGGGAATTCACCCCTCCACTTT. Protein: CASSPPPEGNSPLHF.

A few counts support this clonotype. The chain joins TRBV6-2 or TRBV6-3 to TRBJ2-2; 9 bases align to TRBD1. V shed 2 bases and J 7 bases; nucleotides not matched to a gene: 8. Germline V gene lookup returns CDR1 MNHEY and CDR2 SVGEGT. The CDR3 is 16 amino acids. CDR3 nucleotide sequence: TGTGCCAGCAGTTACGGGACAGGGAGACCTCACGGGGAGCTGTTTTTT. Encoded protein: CASSYGTGRPHGELFF.

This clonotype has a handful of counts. CDR3 in amino acids: CASTPDGGNYGYTF. CDR3 in DNA: TGTGCCAGCACCCCGGATGGGGGGAACTATGGCTACACCTTC. The rearrangement joins TRBV5-4 to TRBJ1-2; a possible D gene is TRBD1 (5 bases). The CDR3 length is 14 residues. V gave up 6 bases and J gave up 2 bases, with 14 bases separating them. Germline V gene sequence: CDR1 SGHNT, CDR2 YYREEE (reference sequence).

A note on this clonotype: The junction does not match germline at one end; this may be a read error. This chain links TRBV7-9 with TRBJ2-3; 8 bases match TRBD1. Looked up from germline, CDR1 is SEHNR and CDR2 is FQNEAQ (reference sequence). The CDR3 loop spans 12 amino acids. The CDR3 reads CASSSGTGTQYF. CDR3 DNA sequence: TGTGCCAGCAGCTCCGGGACAGGTACGCAGTATTTT.

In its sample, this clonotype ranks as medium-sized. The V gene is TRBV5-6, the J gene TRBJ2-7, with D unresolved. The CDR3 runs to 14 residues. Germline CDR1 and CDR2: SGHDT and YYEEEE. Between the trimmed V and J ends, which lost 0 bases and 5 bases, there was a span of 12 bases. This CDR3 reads CASSLAFSSHEQYF. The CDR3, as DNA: TGTGCCAGCAGCTTGGCTTTTAGCTCGCACGAGCAGTACTTC.

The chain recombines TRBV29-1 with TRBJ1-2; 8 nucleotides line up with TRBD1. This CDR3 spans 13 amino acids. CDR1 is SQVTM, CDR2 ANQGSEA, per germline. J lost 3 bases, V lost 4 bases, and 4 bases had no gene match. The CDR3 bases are TGCAGCGTTGGGACAGGGTCTTACTATGGCTACACCTTC. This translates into CSVGTGSYYGYTF.

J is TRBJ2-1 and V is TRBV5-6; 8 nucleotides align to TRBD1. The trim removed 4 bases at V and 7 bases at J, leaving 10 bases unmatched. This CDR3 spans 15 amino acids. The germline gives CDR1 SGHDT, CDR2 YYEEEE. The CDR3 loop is CASSPSGQGWNEQFF. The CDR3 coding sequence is TGTGCCAGCAGCCCCAGTGGACAGGGTTGGAATGAGCAGTTCTTC. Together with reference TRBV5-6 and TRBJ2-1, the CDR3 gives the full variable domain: DAGVTQSPTHLIKTRGQQVTLRCSPKSGHDTVSWYQQALGQGPQFIFQYYEEEERQRGNFPDRFSGHQFPNYSSELNVNALLLGDSALYLCASSPSGQGWNEQFFGPGTRLTVL.

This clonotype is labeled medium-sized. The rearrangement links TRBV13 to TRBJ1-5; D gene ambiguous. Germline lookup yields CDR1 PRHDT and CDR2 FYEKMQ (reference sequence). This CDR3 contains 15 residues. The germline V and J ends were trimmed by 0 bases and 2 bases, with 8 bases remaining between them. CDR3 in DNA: TGTGCCAGCAGCTTAGGCCGTGCGGGCAATCAGCCCCAGCATTTT. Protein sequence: CASSLGRAGNQPQHF.

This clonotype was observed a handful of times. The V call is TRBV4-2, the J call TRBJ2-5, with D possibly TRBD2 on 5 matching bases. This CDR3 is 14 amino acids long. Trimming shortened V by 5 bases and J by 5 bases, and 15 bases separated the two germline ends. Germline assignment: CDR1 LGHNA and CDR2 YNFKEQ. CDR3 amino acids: CASSSGPEGETQYF. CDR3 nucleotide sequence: TGTGCCAGCAGCTCCGGGCCTGAGGGCGAGACCCAGTACTTC.

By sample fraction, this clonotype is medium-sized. This CDR3 is CASSLVETQYF. The CDR3, as DNA: TGTGCCAGCAGCTTGGTAGAGACCCAGTACTTC. This chain links TRBV5-6 with TRBJ2-5; D gene ambiguous. V shed 0 bases and J shed 4 bases, with 1 base lying between them. Germline assignment: CDR1 SGHDT and CDR2 YYEEEE. CDR3 size: 11 residues.

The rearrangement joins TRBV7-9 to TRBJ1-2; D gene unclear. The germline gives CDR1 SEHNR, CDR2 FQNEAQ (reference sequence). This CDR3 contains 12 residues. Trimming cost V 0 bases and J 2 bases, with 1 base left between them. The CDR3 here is CASSLANYGYTF. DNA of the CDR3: TGTGCCAGCAGCTTAGCCAACTATGGCTACACCTTC.

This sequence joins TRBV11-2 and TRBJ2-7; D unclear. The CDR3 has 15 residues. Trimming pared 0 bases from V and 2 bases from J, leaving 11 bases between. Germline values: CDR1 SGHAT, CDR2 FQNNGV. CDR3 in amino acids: CASSLDRTVTYEQYF. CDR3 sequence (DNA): TGTGCCAGCAGCTTAGATCGAACGGTGACCTACGAGCAGTACTTC.

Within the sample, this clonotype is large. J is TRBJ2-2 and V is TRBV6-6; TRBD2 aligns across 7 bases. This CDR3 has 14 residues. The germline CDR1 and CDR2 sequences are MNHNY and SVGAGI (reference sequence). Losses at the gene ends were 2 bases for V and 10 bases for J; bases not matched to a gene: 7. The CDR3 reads CASSYREEIAELFF. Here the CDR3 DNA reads TGTGCCAGCAGTTACCGGGAGGAAATCGCGGAGCTGTTTTTT.